A selection of T cell receptor beta chains follows, all from one sample in a study of cytomegalovirus exposure and HLA in healthy donors. TCRdb's copy holds only in-frame clones and misses some; the assay was immunoSEQ multiplex PCR. The sample holds over 120,000 clones; around 86% are singletons and the top ten take roughly 2.9%. Sequenced: PBMCs. The receptors stem from a woman aged 25 to 39 in good health and CMV-seronegative. Each CDR3 is given with its conserved first and last residue. A D gene is named only where the DNA matches it firmly. Clone size is stated in some rows and not others, as once, few, many or a class when expanded.

size: once
V: TRBV18
D: TRBD1
J: TRBJ1-4
CDR3: CASNRDRDEKLFF
DNA: TGTGCCAGCAACCGGGACAGGGATGAAAAACTGTTTTTT

size: once
V: TRBV18
D: -
J: TRBJ1-1
CDR3: CASSPNRGGIYTEAFF
DNA: TGTGCCAGCTCACCCAACCGAGGGGGTATATACACTGAAGCTTTCTTT

size: few
V: TRBV10-2
D: -
J: TRBJ2-1
CDR3: CASSRQLSYNEQFF
DNA: TGCGCCAGCAGCCGACAGCTCTCCTACAATGAGCAGTTCTTC

size: few
V: TRBV4-2
D: -
J: TRBJ1-1
CDR3: CASSQSLGGEVGNTEAFF
DNA: TGTGCCAGCAGCCAATCACTCGGGGGAGAGGTAGGAAACACTGAAGCTTTCTTT

size: -
V: TRBV6-6
D: TRBD1
J: TRBJ2-1
CDR3: CASSYLRGHVNEQFF
DNA: TGTGCCAGCAGTTACCTCAGGGGGCACGTAAATGAGCAGTTCTTC

size: -
V: TRBV27
D: -
J: TRBJ2-7
CDR3: CASSSPRDNYEQYF
DNA: TGTGCCAGCAGTTCCCCCCGGGACAACTACGAGCAGTACTTC

size: -
V: TRBV4-2
D: -
J: TRBJ2-5
CDR3: CASSPEGETQYF
DNA: TGTGCCAGCAGCCCTGAGGGTGAGACCCAGTACTTC

size: -
V: TRBV29-1
D: -
J: TRBJ2-1
CDR3: CSVEMSGAYNEQFF
DNA: TGCAGCGTTGAAATGTCAGGGGCCTACAATGAGCAGTTCTTC

size: -
V: TRBV15
D: -
J: TRBJ2-5
CDR3: CATSRDPAGQETQYF
DNA: TGTGCCACCAGCAGAGATCCCGCAGGGCAAGAGACCCAGTACTTC

size: -
V: TRBV7-6
D: TRBD2
J: TRBJ2-3
CDR3: CASSVGTSGASTDTQYF
DNA: TGTGCCAGCAGCGTCGGGACTAGCGGGGCTAGCACAGATACGCAGTATTTT

size: -
V: TRBV7-2
D: TRBD1
J: TRBJ2-1
CDR3: CASSPRTGLLNEQFF
DNA: TGTGCCAGCAGCCCGCGGACAGGTTTGCTGAATGAGCAGTTCTTC

size: -
V: TRBV7-2
D: TRBD2
J: TRBJ2-1
CDR3: CASSQTLAGGYNEQFF
DNA: TGTGCCAGCAGCCAGACCCTAGCGGGGGGATACAATGAGCAGTTCTTC

size: -
V: TRBV7-6
D: -
J: TRBJ2-1
CDR3: CASSPLQGSYNEQFF
DNA: TGTGCCAGCAGCCCCCTGCAGGGTTCCTACAATGAGCAGTTCTTC

size: -
V: TRBV12-5
D: TRBD2
J: TRBJ2-1
CDR3: CASGLVIGAGGYNEQFF
DNA: TGTGCTAGTGGTTTGGTAATAGGGGCGGGGGGCTACAATGAGCAGTTCTTC

size: once
V: TRBV7-3
D: -
J: TRBJ2-7
CDR3: CASSLVLVGSEQYF
DNA: TGTGCCAGCAGCTTAGTACTAGTGGGCAGTGAGCAGTACTTC

size: few
V: TRBV6-5
D: TRBD1
J: TRBJ1-4
CDR3: CASRPRGRVEKLFF
DNA: TGTGCCAGCAGACCCAGGGGGCGGGTTGAAAAACTGTTTTTT

size: -
V: TRBV5-1
D: -
J: TRBJ2-2
CDR3: CASSLDLNTGELFF
DNA: TGCGCCAGCAGCCTAGACCTGAACACCGGGGAGCTGTTTTTT

size: -
V: TRBV7-9
D: -
J: TRBJ2-7
CDR3: CASSLLVDEQYF
DNA: TGTGCCAGCAGCTTACTAGTCGACGAGCAGTACTTC

size: few
V: TRBV6-6
D: -
J: TRBJ2-2
CDR3: CASSYGAGELFF
DNA: TGTGCCAGCAGTTACGGGGCGGGGGAGCTGTTTTTT

size: -
V: TRBV7-8
D: TRBD2
J: TRBJ2-2
CDR3: CASSLRLAGREELFF
DNA: TGTGCCAGCAGCTTGCGACTAGCGGGGAGGGAGGAGCTGTTTTTT

size: few
V: TRBV4-3
D: TRBD2
J: TRBJ2-3
CDR3: CASSRRGGVTPDTQYF
DNA: TGCGCCAGCAGTCGGCGGGGGGGCGTCACGCCAGATACGCAGTATTTT

size: -
V: TRBV18
D: -
J: TRBJ1-1
CDR3: CASSPKQIRDEAFF
DNA: TGTGCCAGCTCACCAAAACAGATTCGGGATGAAGCTTTCTTT

size: -
V: TRBV7-3
D: -
J: TRBJ2-1
CDR3: CASSSEAGYNEQFF
DNA: TGTGCCAGCAGCTCAGAGGCGGGGTACAATGAGCAGTTCTTC

size: -
V: TRBV15
D: -
J: TRBJ1-4
CDR3: CATSPGFNEKLFF
DNA: TGTGCCACCAGCCCAGGCTTTAATGAAAAACTGTTTTTT

size: -
V: TRBV7-8
D: -
J: TRBJ1-4
CDR3: CAWDIINEKLFF
DNA: TGTGCCTGGGACATCATTAATGAAAAACTGTTTTTT

size: -
V: TRBV7-2
D: -
J: TRBJ2-1
CDR3: CASSPPGQTYNEQFF
DNA: TGTGCCAGCAGCCCCCCCGGACAGACCTACAATGAGCAGTTCTTC

size: -
V: TRBV18
D: -
J: TRBJ2-7
CDR3: CASSPLQGGVDEQYF
DNA: TGTGCCAGCTCACCATTACAGGGGGGGGTCGACGAGCAGTACTTC

size: -
V: TRBV7-3
D: TRBD1
J: TRBJ2-1
CDR3: CASSPNAPGTGTYNEQFF
DNA: TGTGCCAGCAGCCCAAATGCTCCGGGGACAGGGACCTACAATGAGCAGTTCTTC

size: -
V: TRBV19
D: TRBD2
J: TRBJ2-3
CDR3: CASSSPGLLNTDTQYF
DNA: TGTGCCAGTAGTAGTCCGGGACTACTTAACACAGATACGCAGTATTTT

size: -
V: TRBV7-6
D: -
J: TRBJ2-2
CDR3: CASSSTSQELFF
DNA: TGTGCCAGCAGCTCCACTAGCCAGGAGCTGTTTTTT

size: -
V: TRBV4-1
D: -
J: TRBJ2-3
CDR3: CASSQERGGWDTQYF
DNA: TGCGCCAGCAGCCAAGAAAGGGGTGGGTGGGATACGCAGTATTTT

size: -
V: TRBV28
D: -
J: TRBJ1-1
CDR3: CASSLRPYRAEAFF
DNA: TGTGCCAGCAGTCTTAGACCGTATCGGGCTGAAGCTTTCTTT

size: -
V: TRBV19
D: -
J: TRBJ1-2
CDR3: CASSPSGAYYGYTF
DNA: TGTGCCAGTTCGCCTTCAGGGGCCTACTATGGCTACACCTTC

size: -
V: TRBV10-3
D: TRBD1
J: TRBJ2-5
CDR3: CAISENPGGRGQETQYF
DNA: TGTGCCATCAGTGAAAATCCTGGGGGCAGGGGGCAAGAGACCCAGTACTTC

size: -
V: TRBV27
D: -
J: TRBJ2-1
CDR3: CASGLTALKEQFF
DNA: TGTGCCAGTGGACTCACGGCTCTAAAGGAGCAGTTCTTC

size: -
V: TRBV4-2
D: TRBD2
J: TRBJ2-3
CDR3: CASSPRAGAGTDTQYF
DNA: TGTGCCAGCAGCCCCCGTGCGGGAGCGGGGACAGATACGCAGTATTTT

size: -
V: TRBV5-1
D: TRBD1
J: TRBJ1-1
CDR3: CASSLVDRATEAFF
DNA: TGCGCCAGCAGCTTGGTAGACAGGGCCACTGAAGCTTTCTTT

size: -
V: TRBV7-2
D: TRBD2
J: TRBJ2-1
CDR3: CASSHRLAGAHNEQFF
DNA: TGTGCCAGCAGCCACAGACTAGCGGGGGCCCACAATGAGCAGTTCTTC

size: -
V: TRBV15
D: -
J: TRBJ1-5
CDR3: CATSRDGASQPQHF
DNA: TGTGCCACCAGCAGAGATGGGGCTTCTCAGCCCCAGCATTTT

size: -
V: TRBV6-5
D: TRBD1
J: TRBJ1-1
CDR3: CASSPTGTGVTEAFF
DNA: TGTGCCAGCAGTCCAACCGGGACAGGGGTCACTGAAGCTTTCTTT

size: -
V: TRBV27
D: -
J: TRBJ2-5
CDR3: CASSGGTGMGTQYF
DNA: TGTGCCAGCAGTGGGGGGACCGGGATGGGGACCCAGTACTTC

size: -
V: TRBV6-1
D: TRBD1
J: TRBJ1-1
CDR3: CASSESAGGGTEAFF
DNA: TGTGCCAGCAGTGAATCGGCAGGGGGAGGCACTGAAGCTTTCTTT

size: -
V: TRBV7-9
D: TRBD1
J: TRBJ1-2
CDR3: CASSPGTAYGYTF
DNA: TGTGCCAGCAGCCCTGGGACAGCCTATGGCTACACCTTC

size: -
V: TRBV29-1
D: -
J: TRBJ2-4
CDR3: CSVWGAENIQYF
DNA: TGCAGCGTTTGGGGCGCCGAAAACATTCAGTACTTC

size: -
V: TRBV4-3
D: -
J: TRBJ1-1
CDR3: CASSRVGDMNTEAFF
DNA: TGCGCCAGTTCGAGGGTGGGCGACATGAACACTGAAGCTTTCTTT

size: -
V: TRBV7-2
D: -
J: TRBJ1-2
CDR3: CASSPQGDNFYGYTF
DNA: TGTGCCAGCAGCCCCCAAGGGGACAACTTCTATGGCTACACCTTC